Given below is one TCR beta chain in context. This specimen comes from a study of T cells after yellow fever vaccination. Germline CDR1 and CDR2: LGHDT and YNNKEL (reference sequence). The CDR3 spans 15 residues. Trimming pared 4 bases from V and 2 bases from J, leaving 13 bases between. One entry per CDR3 protein, called by TCRdb with MiXCR from the 5' RACE reads. This sample carries some 600,000 distinct CDR3 sequences, more than 9% of them seen once, and the ten largest clones take under 15%. The sequence derives from a man aged 30 to 39 who received the YFV17D yellow fever vaccine. The material was PBMCs, obtained on the day of the yellow fever booster vaccination. This chain uses TRBV3-1 with TRBJ2-3; D is ambiguous. The CDR3 DNA sequence: TGTGCCAGCAGCCCCACATCTGGGGACACAGATACGCAGTATTTT. Translating it yields CASSPTSGDTDTQYF.